Listed below are T cell receptor beta chains from one sample, sequenced in a study of blood T cell repertoires in COVID-19. Profiled with immunoSEQ multiplex PCR; TCRdb holds only in-frame clones, not every one. This sample has some 240,000 clones, with about 90% found just once. The sample comprised peripheral blood. These receptors originate from a woman aged 55-69 years with COVID-19, enrolled during active disease. Each CDR3 is given with its conserved first and last residue. D genes are given only for firm matches. Rows may omit the clone size; those that give it use once, few, many or a size class.

d_call,v_call,j_call,clone_size,cdr3_aa,cdr3_nt
.,TRBV2,TRBJ2-7,.,CASIRGATEGHNYEQYF,TGTGCCAGCATTCGGGGGGCCACAGAAGGACACAACTACGAGCAGTACTTC
TRBD1,TRBV18,TRBJ1-2,.,CASSLDRDFNYGYTF,TGTGCCAGCTCACTCGACAGGGATTTTAACTATGGCTACACCTTC
TRBD1,TRBV3-1/TRBV3-2,TRBJ1-4,.,CASKPGQGIEKLFF,TGTGCCAGCAAACCGGGACAGGGGATTGAAAAACTGTTTTTT
TRBD2,TRBV5-6,TRBJ2-3,once,CASSLDRLSGGALAQYF,TGTGCCAGCAGCTTGGATCGGCTTAGCGGGGGGGCCCTGGCGCAGTATTTT
.,TRBV11-2,TRBJ2-1,.,CASSLERGWGEQFF,TGTGCCAGCAGCTTAGAAAGGGGCTGGGGTGAGCAGTTCTTC
.,TRBV7-2,TRBJ1-4,.,CASSQVEEKLFF,TGTGCCAGCAGCCAGGTAGAGGAAAAACTGTTTTTT
TRBD1,TRBV19,TRBJ1-1,.,CASSTQGGTEAFF,TGTGCCAGTAGTACCCAGGGGGGCACTGAAGCTTTCTTT
TRBD1,TRBV12-5,TRBJ2-4,.,CASGPGQGLDLNAKNIQYF,TGTGCTAGTGGTCCGGGACAGGGCTTGGATTTAAACGCCAAAAACATTCAGTACTTC
.,TRBV6-4,TRBJ1-1,.,CASSAGENTEAFF,TGTGCCAGCAGTGCAGGGGAGAACACTGAAGCTTTCTTT
TRBD1,TRBV3-1/TRBV3-2,TRBJ2-7,.,CASSPSVGQGDYEQYF,TGTGCCAGCAGCCCTTCTGTGGGGCAGGGGGACTACGAGCAGTACTTC
.,TRBV7-9,TRBJ1-5,.,CASSRDQGFNQPQHF,TGTGCCAGCAGCAGGGATCAGGGGTTCAATCAGCCCCAGCATTTT
.,TRBV6-5,TRBJ1-2,.,CASSYTGSGGYTF,TGTGCCAGCAGTTACACGGGGTCCGGTGGCTACACCTTC
.,TRBV6-2/TRBV6-3,TRBJ1-5,.,CASSYVGSDQPQHF,TGTGCCAGCAGTTACGTTGGCAGTGATCAGCCCCAGCATTTT
TRBD1,TRBV7-9,TRBJ1-2,.,CASSTGDRGPYGYTF,TGTGCCAGCAGCACCGGGGACAGGGGGCCCTATGGCTACACCTTC
.,TRBV3-1/TRBV3-2,TRBJ2-2,.,CASSRYTGNTGELFF,TGTGCCAGCAGCCGCTATACAGGGAACACCGGGGAGCTGTTTTTT
.,TRBV15,TRBJ1-2,.,CATSKGGNYGYTF,TGTGCCACCAGCAAGGGGGGGAACTATGGCTACACCTTC
.,TRBV29-1,TRBJ2-3,.,CSGLQGMTTDTQYF,TGCAGCGGGCTACAGGGTATGACCACAGATACGCAGTATTTT
TRBD1,TRBV7-9,TRBJ1-1,.,CASSLEDRVRAFF,TGTGCCAGCAGCTTAGAAGACAGGGTACGAGCTTTCTTT
.,TRBV6-5,TRBJ1-2,.,CASSSAGTYTGYTF,TGTGCCAGCAGTTCCGCCGGGACATATACTGGCTACACCTTC
TRBD2,TRBV19,TRBJ2-5,.,CASSILGTSSETQYF,TGTGCCAGTAGTATCCTAGGGACTAGCTCAGAGACCCAGTACTTC
.,TRBV7-2,TRBJ2-5,.,CASSWGGREETQYF,TGTGCCAGCAGCTGGGGGGGCAGGGAAGAGACCCAGTACTTC
.,TRBV6-5,TRBJ1-2,.,CASSTGYGYTF,TGTGCCAGCAGTACAGGGTATGGCTACACCTTC
TRBD1,TRBV4-1,TRBJ1-5,.,CASSYGATGTSSQPQHF,TGCGCCAGCAGCTACGGTGCGACAGGGACATCGAGTCAGCCCCAGCATTTT
TRBD1,TRBV7-2,TRBJ1-2,.,CASRDTGGGGGYTF,TGTGCCAGCAGGGATACAGGGGGCGGTGGTGGCTACACCTTC
.,TRBV11-3,TRBJ2-2,.,CASSSDPHQATGELFF,TGTGCCAGCAGCTCAGACCCCCATCAAGCCACCGGGGAGCTGTTTTTT
.,TRBV5-1,TRBJ1-5,once,CASRLSGNQPQHF,TGCGCCAGCAGACTCTCCGGTAACCAGCCCCAGCATTTT
.,TRBV5-5,TRBJ1-4,.,CASTPGGEKLFF,TGTGCCAGCACCCCTGGAGGTGAAAAACTGTTTTTT
TRBD1,TRBV6-4,TRBJ1-2,.,CASSDGRPGQGFYGYTF,TGTGCCAGCAGTGACGGGCGACCGGGACAGGGGTTCTATGGCTACACCTTC
.,TRBV7-9,TRBJ2-2,.,CASSSPGPGELFF,TGTGCCAGCAGCTCCCCAGGTCCCGGGGAGCTGTTTTTT
TRBD1,TRBV6-5,TRBJ2-7,.,CASSYSGTVPSYEQYF,TGTGCCAGCAGTTACTCGGGGACAGTCCCTTCCTACGAGCAGTACTTC
.,TRBV6-5,TRBJ1-2,.,CASSWPEKGVYGYTF,TGTGCCAGCAGTTGGCCCGAGAAGGGGGTATATGGCTACACCTTC
.,TRBV2,TRBJ2-2,.,CASRWAAGVTGELFF,TGTGCCAGCAGGTGGGCCGCAGGGGTTACCGGGGAGCTGTTTTTT
.,TRBV11-2,TRBJ1-1,.,CASGGAENWNTEAFF,TGTGCCAGCGGAGGGGCAGAGAATTGGAACACTGAAGCTTTCTTT
TRBD2,TRBV4-2,TRBJ2-7,.,CASSRAGGLSYEQYF,TGTGCCAGCAGCCGGGCGGGGGGTCTCTCCTACGAGCAGTACTTC
TRBD2,TRBV4-1,TRBJ2-5,.,CASSQPGLEETQYF,TGCGCCAGCAGCCAGCCGGGACTAGAAGAGACCCAGTACTTC
TRBD1,TRBV27,TRBJ2-1,.,CASSLQTGGKRNEQFF,TGTGCCAGCAGTCTCCAGACAGGGGGCAAACGGAATGAGCAGTTCTTC
TRBD1,TRBV18,TRBJ2-2,.,CASSRTGNTGELFF,TGTGCCAGCTCACGGACAGGGAACACCGGGGAGCTGTTTTTT
TRBD1,TRBV9,TRBJ1-6,.,CASSGGTGFRSPLHF,TGTGCCAGCAGCGGGGGGACAGGCTTTCGTTCACCCCTCCACTTT
.,TRBV10-3,TRBJ2-1,.,CAISEVVGTPNEQFF,TGTGCCATCAGTGAGGTTGTTGGGACTCCAAATGAGCAGTTCTTC
.,TRBV19,TRBJ1-2,once,CASSRNRQVAHVGYTF,TGTGCCAGCTCACGAAACCGACAGGTAGCCCATGTAGGCTACACCTTC
TRBD1,TRBV7-2,TRBJ2-5,.,CASSLMPGGAETQYF,TGTGCCAGCAGCTTAATGCCAGGGGGCGCCGAGACCCAGTACTTC
.,TRBV7-3,TRBJ2-5,.,CASSFTGIGSETQYF,TGTGCCAGCAGCTTTACAGGGATAGGCTCGGAGACCCAGTACTTC
TRBD1,TRBV27,TRBJ1-3,.,CASSLTGLSTGNTIYF,TGTGCCAGCAGTTTGACAGGGCTTAGCACTGGAAACACCATATATTTT
TRBD1,TRBV7-8,TRBJ1-2,.,CASSLETGTVTYGYTF,TGTGCCAGCAGCTTAGAGACCGGGACAGTCACCTATGGCTACACCTTC
TRBD2,TRBV5-1,TRBJ2-1,.,CASSALLLAGYNEQFF,TGCGCCAGCAGCGCTCTACTCCTAGCGGGGTACAATGAGCAGTTCTTC